The 32 T cell receptor beta chains in this list originate from one sample, sequenced in a study of cytomegalovirus exposure and HLA in healthy donors. The study ran its PCR with 60 Vbeta and 13 Jbeta primers. TCRdb's table, derived via immunoSEQ multiplex PCR, lists solely in-frame clones and lacks some. The table includes about 130,000 clones, approximately 68% detected once. The sequencing input was PBMCs. The receptors were sampled from a man aged 30 to 39 in good health and CMV-seropositive.

The chain is built from TRBV5-6 and TRBJ2-7; TRBD1 matches at 11 bases. V was clipped by 4 bases and J by 3 bases; unmatched bases: 9. Per the germline V gene, CDR1 is SGHDT and CDR2 is YYEEEE. This CDR3 has 16 amino acids. In nucleotides, the CDR3 is TGTGCCAGCAGCCCTTTACCGGGACAGGGGGACTACGAGCAGTACTTC. Translated: CASSPLPGQGDYEQYF.

The rearrangement links TRBV2 to TRBJ1-1; D ambiguous. The CDR3 is 11 amino acids. Germline V gene data show CDR1 as SNHLY and CDR2 as FYNNEI. Trimming stripped 8 bases from V and 7 bases from J, with 11 bases between. The CDR3 bases are TGTGCCAGCCCTGATGCAGTTGAAGCTTTCTTT. This encodes CASPDAVEAFF.

The chain combines TRBV4-2 with TRBJ1-5; TRBD1 matches 7 bases. The CDR3 is made up of 19 amino acids. V gave up 2 bases and J gave up 1 base; unmatched junction bases: 14. The V gene's germline CDR1 is LGHNA and CDR2 YNFKEQ. The CDR3 here is CASSQPGITGEWSNQPQHF. In DNA, the CDR3 is TGTGCCAGCAGCCAACCCGGTATTACAGGGGAATGGAGCAATCAGCCCCAGCATTTT.

This clone was observed a single time. V usage is TRBV4-3 and J usage is TRBJ1-5; D uncertain. CDR1 and CDR2 from the germline V gene are LGHNA and YSLEER. Trimming left V 2 bases short and J 0 bases short, with 8 bases between. The CDR3 is 15 amino acids. DNA for the CDR3: TGCGCCAGCAGCCAATTGTTCAGTAGCAATCAGCCCCAGCATTTT. Protein: CASSQLFSSNQPQHF.

This chain uses TRBV7-3 with TRBJ2-1, with D unclear. Trimming shortened V by 2 bases and J by 8 bases, and 10 bases separated the two germline ends. Germline-derived CDR1 and CDR2 are SGHTA and FQGTGA. This CDR3 is 13 amino acids long. Written as DNA, the CDR3 is TGTGCCAGCAGCTTATCCCCGTCTCATGAGCAGTTCTTC. Translated, it gives CASSLSPSHEQFF.

The J gene is TRBJ2-7, the V gene TRBV5-1; 14 nucleotides align to TRBD2. Germline V gene lookup returns CDR1 SGHRS and CDR2 YFSETQ. With V trimmed by 4 bases and J by 5 bases, 5 bases remained unmatched. The CDR3 is 15 amino acids. CDR3 nucleotide sequence: TGCGCCAGCAGCCCCCGGGGACTAGCGGGAGACGAGCAGTACTTC. Its translation is CASSPRGLAGDEQYF. The entire variable domain, with the rest obtained from reference TRBV5-1 and TRBJ2-7, is as follows: KAGVTQTPRYLIKTRGQQVTLSCSPISGHRSVSWYQQTPGQGLQFLFEYFSETQRNKGNFPGRFSGRQFSNSRSEMNVSTLELGDSALYLCASSPRGLAGDEQYFGPGTRLTVT.

The chain links TRBV7-9 to TRBJ1-2, with 8 bases fitting TRBD1. This CDR3 has 13 residues. V dropped 5 bases and J dropped 7; count of bases not matched to a gene: 6. Per the germline V gene, CDR1 is SEHNR and CDR2 is FQNEAQ (reference sequence). The CDR3 sequence: CASSAQGALGYTF. CDR3 coding DNA: TGTGCCAGCAGCGCCCAGGGGGCGCTTGGCTACACCTTC. Supplemented by reference TRBV7-9 and TRBJ1-2, the full variable domain reads DTGVSQNPRHKITKRGQNVTFRCDPISEHNRLYWYRQTLGQGPEFLTYFQNEAQLEKSRLLSDRFSAERPKGSFSTLEIQRTEQGDSAMYLCASSAQGALGYTFGSGTRLTVV.

This chain uses TRBV13 with TRBJ2-5, with D tentatively TRBD1 (6 bases). The DNA end is more similar to TRBJ2-7, so the J call may be wrong. This CDR3 comprises 13 residues. The germline gives CDR1 PRHDT, CDR2 FYEKMQ (reference sequence). CDR3 coding DNA: TGTGCTTCCAGGCTACAGGGAGCCTACGAGCAGTACTTC. Protein: CASRLQGAYEQYF.

This chain uses TRBV5-1 with TRBJ2-2, with unresolved D. Germline CDR1 SGHRS, CDR2 YFSETQ. V was cut by 0 bases and J by 0 bases, with 3 bases left in between. This CDR3 has 14 residues. CDR3 residues: CASSLDTNTGELFF. CDR3 coding DNA: TGCGCCAGCAGCTTGGACACGAACACCGGGGAGCTGTTTTTT.

The V call is TRBV28, the J call TRBJ1-1; maybe TRBD1 (6 bases). This CDR3 is built from 16 residues. Trimming stripped 2 bases from V and 1 base from J, with 14 bases between. Germline V gene lookup returns CDR1 MDHEN and CDR2 SYDVKM. The CDR3 nucleotides read TGTGCCAGCAGTTTAGACAGGCGATTCTGGAACACTGAAGCTTTCTTT. Protein product: CASSLDRRFWNTEAFF.

The chain has TRBV9 and TRBJ2-3, with a possible D match to TRBD2 (6 bases). Germline CDR1 and CDR2: SGDLS and YYNGEE. Trimming took 4 bases from V and 6 from J, leaving 15 bases between them. This CDR3 has 14 amino acids. CDR3 nucleotide sequence: TGTGCCAGCAGCCCGGGGGACTCCCGGGATACGCAGTATTTT. Translation: CASSPGDSRDTQYF.

The CDR3 DNA follows: TGTGCCAGTCGCGTGGCCGGGGAGCTGTTTTTT. This encodes CASRVAGELFF. V and J are TRBV19 and TRBJ2-2; D gene ambiguous. The V and J ends lost 8 bases and 6 bases respectively, with 7 bases between them. The germline V gene encodes CDR1 LNHDA and CDR2 SQIVND (reference sequence). The CDR3 has 11 residues.

The chain uses TRBV7-8 and TRBJ2-7; 10 bases fit TRBD2. This CDR3 contains 15 residues. Germline CDR1 and CDR2: SGHVS and FQNEAQ. With 0 bases clipped from V and 4 bases from J, the junction kept 3 bases outside the gene matches. CDR3 sequence (DNA): TGTGCCAGCAGCTTAGCCGGGACTAGCGTTTACGAGCAGTACTTC. It codes for CASSLAGTSVYEQYF.

This clone was seen more than once but under ten times. The chain recombines TRBV7-3 with TRBJ2-1; TRBD2 agrees at 7 bases. This CDR3 spans 16 amino acids. Germline CDR1 and CDR2: SGHTA and FQGTGA. V lost 2 bases to trimming and J lost 2 bases; unmatched junction nucleotides: 6. This CDR3 is CASSLQAGATYNEQFF. The CDR3 DNA follows: TGTGCCAGCAGCTTACAGGCGGGAGCAACCTACAATGAGCAGTTCTTC. The variable domain in full, completed from reference TRBV7-3 and TRBJ2-1, reads GAGVSQTPSNKVTEKGKYVELRCDPISGHTALYWYRQSLGQGPEFLIYFQGTGAADDSGLPNDRFFAVRPEGSVSTLKIQRTERGDSAVYLCASSLQAGATYNEQFFGPGTRLTVL.

V usage is TRBV5-6 and J usage is TRBJ2-5; TRBD2 matches at 12 bases. Trimming cost V 4 bases and J 5 bases; bases outside gene matches: 18. CDR3 length: 19 amino acids. Germline values: CDR1 SGHDT, CDR2 YYEEEE. The CDR3 nucleotides read TGTGCCAGCAGCACTCAGGGTCTAGCGGGAGGGCCGCGTTTGGAGACCCAGTACTTC. Protein product: CASSTQGLAGGPRLETQYF.

The chain joins TRBV19 to TRBJ2-7; maybe TRBD2 (6 bases). V lost 5 bases to trimming and J lost 1 base, with 24 bases between them. This CDR3 region has 18 residues. CDR1 and CDR2 from the germline V gene are LNHDA and SQIVND (reference sequence). The DNA for the CDR3 is TGTGCCAGTAGTCCTCGGGGGTGGGTGGAACGGGCTTCCTACGAGCAGTACTTC. Amino acids: CASSPRGWVERASYEQYF.

This chain joins TRBV6-1 and TRBJ2-3; 12 nucleotides agree with TRBD2. Trimming cost V 2 bases and J 4 bases; bases outside gene matches: 10. This CDR3 comprises 18 residues. Germline V gene sequence: CDR1 MNHNS, CDR2 SASEGT. The CDR3 nucleotides read TGTGCCAGCAGTGAAATGACTAGCGGGAGTTTGGGGGCAGATACGCAGTATTTT. Its translation is CASSEMTSGSLGADTQYF.

CDR3 region: CASSPHGSGANVLTF. CDR3 DNA sequence: TGTGCCAGCAGCCCCCACGGTTCTGGGGCCAACGTCCTGACTTTC. This chain uses TRBV9 with TRBJ2-6; D is ambiguous. The germline V gene encodes CDR1 SGDLS and CDR2 YYNGEE. This CDR3 has 15 residues. V was shortened by 4 bases and J by 1 base, with 9 bases between the two germline ends.

The chain uses TRBV5-1 and TRBJ1-2, with 7 bases fitting TRBD1. The CDR3 covers 14 residues. Germline CDR1 SGHRS, CDR2 YFSETQ. V was pared by 1 base and J by 5 bases, with 5 bases of the junction left unmatched. CDR3 bases: TGCGCCAGCAGCTTGTCGGCACAGGGGTATGGCTACACCTTC. This sequence encodes CASSLSAQGYGYTF.

J is TRBJ2-7 and V is TRBV7-2, with 7 nucleotides matching TRBD1. CDR1 is SGHTA, CDR2 FQGNSA, per germline. V lost 5 bases and J lost 3; bases outside the gene matches: 13. This CDR3 contains 16 residues. This CDR3 is CASSLGGGQGFYEQYF. CDR3 in DNA: TGTGCCAGCAGCCTAGGGGGCGGACAAGGGTTCTACGAGCAGTACTTC.

The genes are TRBV7-2 and TRBJ1-4; D is unclear. V dropped 7 bases and J dropped 7 bases, with 16 bases sitting between them. The CDR3 runs to 14 residues. Germline loops: CDR1 SGHTA, CDR2 FQGNSA. The CDR3, as DNA: TGTGCCAGCACCGTAGGACTGGCAACTGAAAAACTGTTTTTT. Protein product: CASTVGLATEKLFF.

The chain employs TRBV5-1 and TRBJ2-3, with D maybe TRBD1 (6 bases). Germline assignment: CDR1 SGHRS and CDR2 YFSETQ. The CDR3 totals 16 residues. The V and J ends lost 3 bases and 0 bases respectively, with 14 bases between them. CDR3: CASSYGTPPSTDTQYF. The CDR3 coding sequence is TGCGCCAGCAGCTACGGGACACCTCCTAGCACAGATACGCAGTATTTT. Variable domain in full (rest from reference TRBV5-1 and TRBJ2-3): KAGVTQTPRYLIKTRGQQVTLSCSPISGHRSVSWYQQTPGQGLQFLFEYFSETQRNKGNFPGRFSGRQFSNSRSEMNVSTLELGDSALYLCASSYGTPPSTDTQYFGPGTRLTVL.

This clone showed up just once. V is TRBV1 and J is TRBJ2-3; the DNA was not compared with TRBD2, the D call given in the table. TRBV1 is recorded as a pseudogene. CDR3 size: 20 residues. This chain's CDR3 is CTSSQDRSLLAGKDTDTQYF. CDR3 DNA sequence: TGCACCAGCAGCCAAGATCGGTCCCTTCTAGCGGGAAAGGATACAGATACGCAGTATTTT.

CDR3 protein: CASRLGQLNTGELFF. CDR3 nucleotide sequence: TGCGCCAGCAGACTGGGACAGCTGAACACCGGGGAGCTGTTTTTT. J is TRBJ2-2 and V is TRBV5-1, with 7 positions matching TRBD1. The V and J ends lost 5 bases and 1 base, in that order; junction bases with no gene match: 5. CDR3 length: 15 amino acids. Germline CDR1 is SGHRS and CDR2 is YFSETQ. Complete variable domain (other parts from reference TRBV5-1 and TRBJ2-2): KAGVTQTPRYLIKTRGQQVTLSCSPISGHRSVSWYQQTPGQGLQFLFEYFSETQRNKGNFPGRFSGRQFSNSRSEMNVSTLELGDSALYLCASRLGQLNTGELFFGEGSRLTVL.

The V and J genes are TRBV28 and TRBJ2-1, with TRBD1 matching 9 bases. V lost 5 bases, J lost 15 bases, and 20 bases stayed unmatched. This CDR3 is built from 16 residues. Germline CDR1 is MDHEN and CDR2 is SYDVKM. Here the CDR3 reads CASSQSSPGQGRAGFF. The DNA of the CDR3 is TGTGCCAGCAGTCAATCCTCCCCGGGACAGGGAAGAGCAGGGTTCTTC.

V gene TRBV5-1 combines with J gene TRBJ2-1; TRBD2 is a possible D gene (5 bases). The ends were cut back, 0 bases at V and 6 bases at J, with 7 bases in the middle. CDR3 size: 13 residues. The germline CDR1 and CDR2 sequences are SGHRS and YFSETQ. Here the CDR3 reads CASSLGTLNEQFF. CDR3 in DNA: TGCGCCAGCAGCTTGGGGACTCTCAATGAGCAGTTCTTC. Supplemented by reference TRBV5-1 and TRBJ2-1, the full variable domain reads KAGVTQTPRYLIKTRGQQVTLSCSPISGHRSVSWYQQTPGQGLQFLFEYFSETQRNKGNFPGRFSGRQFSNSRSEMNVSTLELGDSALYLCASSLGTLNEQFFGPGTRLTVL.

This chain joins TRBV7-9 and TRBJ2-3; D possibly corresponds to TRBD2 (7 bases). The CDR3 totals 15 residues. Germline V gene sequence: CDR1 SEHNR, CDR2 FQNEAQ (reference sequence). Trimming removed 1 base from V and 0 bases from J, with 8 bases in between. DNA for the CDR3: TGTGCCAGCAGCTTAGAGGGGGGGAGCACAGATACGCAGTATTTT. Residues: CASSLEGGSTDTQYF.

The V gene is TRBV9, the J gene TRBJ1-2, with D uncertain. From germline, CDR1 is SGDLS and CDR2 YYNGEE. V was trimmed by 0 bases and J by 4 bases, leaving 7 bases between them. This CDR3 region has 13 residues. The CDR3 sequence is CASSVGGPYGYTF. The CDR3 nucleotides are TGTGCCAGCAGCGTAGGCGGCCCCTATGGCTACACCTTC.

The rearrangement joins TRBV28 to TRBJ1-1, with D tentatively TRBD1 (5 bases). The CDR3 covers 15 residues. From germline, CDR1 is MDHEN and CDR2 SYDVKM. V lost 4 bases and J lost 4, with 16 bases in between. The DNA of the CDR3 is TGTGCCAGCAGTTCCCCGGGGCGGGGAGGCACTGAAGCTTTCTTT. The encoded protein is CASSSPGRGGTEAFF.

This clone appeared a few times. The rearrangement joins TRBV5-6 to TRBJ2-2; possibly TRBD1 for D (5 bases). V was cut by 1 base and J by 2 bases, with 9 bases left in between. Germline lookup yields CDR1 SGHDT and CDR2 YYEEEE. This CDR3 comprises 15 residues. This CDR3 reads CASSLMDTNTGELFF. In nucleotides, the CDR3 is TGTGCCAGCAGCTTGATGGACACCAACACCGGGGAGCTGTTTTTT. Full variable domain (remainder filled in from reference TRBV5-6 and TRBJ2-2): DAGVTQSPTHLIKTRGQQVTLRCSPKSGHDTVSWYQQALGQGPQFIFQYYEEEERQRGNFPDRFSGHQFPNYSSELNVNALLLGDSALYLCASSLMDTNTGELFFGEGSRLTVL.

The V call is TRBV7-3, the J call TRBJ2-5; D may be TRBD2 (6 bases). Per the germline V gene, CDR1 is SGHTA and CDR2 is FQGTGA. With 1 base removed from V and 1 base from J, the gap between germline ends came to 10 bases. This CDR3 has 15 residues. CDR3 region: CASSLNPGVQETQYF. The CDR3 nucleotides read TGTGCCAGCAGCTTAAATCCGGGAGTCCAAGAGACCCAGTACTTC.

This chain joins TRBV15 and TRBJ2-5; D uncertain. Germline loops: CDR1 LNHNV, CDR2 YYDKDF (reference sequence). CDR3 length: 15 residues. Trimming stripped 0 bases from V and 5 bases from J, with 13 bases between. This chain's CDR3 is CATSRDRRSWETQYF. The CDR3 DNA reads TGTGCCACCAGCAGAGATCGGCGGTCGTGGGAGACCCAGTACTTC.